This T cell receptor beta chain was sequenced during a study of shared clonotypes between healthy human individuals (dated by TCRdb to about 2020). With regard to the full study: The cohort comprised a couple of women and three men aged 18 to 49 years. For each donor, CD4 naive and CD4 memory were each run on three plates, CD8 naive on two plates, and CD8 memory on one plate. To estimate repertoire size and how much clonotypes are shared between individuals, the study performed deep sequencing of blood TCR repertoires from roughly five healthy adults. To increase sequencing depth and limit assay-specific biases, TCR repertoire library preparation and sequencing were carried out by different laboratories using diverse techniques. Per donor, leukapheresis produced somewhere between about 0.85 and 8.9 billion PBMCs.

V ends up 2 bases short and J 8 bases short, with an unmatched junction base count of 14. From cysteine to phenylalanine, the CDR3 is 16 amino acids long. This entry keeps only the CDR3 DNA: 48 bases, framed from base 1. Taken from the germline V gene, the CDR1 and CDR2 loops are SGHDT and YYEEEE. Findings and caveats that apply to the study as a whole: Rarefaction of sorted-subset datasets indicated incomplete sequencing despite the large sequencing depth. Only blood was sampled, and tissue TCR repertoires likely differ from those in blood. Larger estimated clonotype richness was generally found for naive subsets than for memory subsets. When a handful of donors were compared, the shared fraction of clonotypes was around 5.1% for naive CD4, around 3.5% for naive CD8, more than 2% for memory CD4, and around 0.37% for memory CD8. Pairwise subsampling led to the expectation that sequencing depth would affect the degree of clonotype sharing among donors. The small number of donors limited the genetic and exposure-history diversity represented. Clonotypes shared by all four sorted-subset donors showed higher generation probabilities than non-shared clonotypes.

Healthy HIV-negative adults with no recently reported acute infections or vaccinations were included as donors. All donors were Caucasian adults living in Nashville, Tennessee, USA. Magnetic negative selection was used to enrich CD4+ T cells, after which naive cells were positively selected on CD45RA and the negative fraction became the memory subset. Blood was obtained by leukapheresis, after which PBMCs were separated by Ficoll-Histopaque density gradient centrifugation and cryopreserved in liquid nitrogen vapor phase. Analytical flow cytometry was used to check the purity and quantity of each magnetically sorted T cell population. Each sorted fraction had its genomic DNA isolated and then quantified by UV absorbance on a Nanodrop 2000c. Turning to this clone: This receptor's antigen is unknown. No much larger clone is present one base from it, and per-base qualities are unavailable.

Using the deep immunoSEQ assay, multiplex PCR amplified TCR CDR3 regions from genomic DNA. For each cell subset, the extracted genomic DNA was distributed evenly across all wells of several immunoSEQ 96-well plates, and each plate served as one replicate. For sorted subsets, around 200 ng genomic DNA, equal to tens of thousands of T cell genomes, was loaded into each replicate PCR. Purified libraries were measured with a Qubit 3.0 fluorometer, size-checked on a Bioanalyzer 2100, and measured again with the KAPA Library Quantification kit. Every immunoSEQ 96-well plate was sequenced on a dedicated single-read 150-cycle Illumina NextSeq 550 flow cell. The study's processing was this. Because only junctional sequences without quality scores were contained in the immunoSEQ output, filtering matching that applied to full-length reads could not be performed. To assign V/J genes and CDR3, sequences were annotated against IMGT germline references using PyIR, a Python wrapper for IgBLAST v1.9. Reads were removed for weak V/J assignments (E-value above 1e-6), missing CDR3, stop codons, out-of-frame junctions, or ambiguous translated residues. V3J clonotypes were defined as sequences sharing an identical inferred V gene, J gene, and CDR3 amino acid sequence. To compute the percentage overlap between repertoires, the number of shared unique clonotypes was divided by the size of the smaller repertoire. RTK rarefaction, the Chao1 estimator, and Recon v2.1 estimates of unobserved clonotypes were used to assess repertoire richness. OLGA was used to compute generation probabilities for all TCRbeta clonotypes that the gDNA method yielded from several donors. Not all clones reach the TCRdb copy of this immuneACCESS table, which keeps in-frame sequences only. Checked studies attribute under half of the gap to unresolved V genes and leave the rest unexplained. V, J and clone size are taken as reported in that table, and D and trimming were inferred from the DNA itself. The sample contains more than 2 million clones, approximately 96% of them found a single time. Together, the top ten hold roughly 0.13% of the sample.

This sequence uses TRBV5-6 and TRBJ1-2; TRBD1 lines up with 8 middle nucleotides. The receptor was isolated from a young man in good health. The sequenced material came from naive CD4+ T cells sorted from blood. Taken with the paper, the label for cell subset or site translates to: CD45RA+ positively selected. The encoded CDR3 is CASSLTDWQGAEGYTF. The nucleotide sequence is TGTGCCAGCAGCTTAACGGACTGGCAGGGGGCAGAGGGCTACACCTTC. Reference TRBV5-6 and TRBJ1-2 genes cover what lies past the CDR3, so the full variable domain is DAGVTQSPTHLIKTRGQQVTLRCSPKSGHDTVSWYQQALGQGPQFIFQYYEEEERQRGNFPDRFSGHQFPNYSSELNVNALLLGDSALYLCASSLTDWQGAEGYTFGSGTRLTVV.